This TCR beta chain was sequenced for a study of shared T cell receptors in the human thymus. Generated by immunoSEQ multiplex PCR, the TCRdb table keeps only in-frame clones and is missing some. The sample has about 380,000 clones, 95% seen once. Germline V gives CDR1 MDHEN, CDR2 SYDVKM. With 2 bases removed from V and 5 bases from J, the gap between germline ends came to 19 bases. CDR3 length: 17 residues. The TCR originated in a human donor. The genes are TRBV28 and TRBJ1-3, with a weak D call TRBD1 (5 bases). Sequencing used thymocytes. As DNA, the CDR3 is TGTGCCAGCAGTTTAGCCTGGGGGGAAGGTGGGAGAAACACCATATATTTT. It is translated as CASSLAWGEGGRNTIYF.